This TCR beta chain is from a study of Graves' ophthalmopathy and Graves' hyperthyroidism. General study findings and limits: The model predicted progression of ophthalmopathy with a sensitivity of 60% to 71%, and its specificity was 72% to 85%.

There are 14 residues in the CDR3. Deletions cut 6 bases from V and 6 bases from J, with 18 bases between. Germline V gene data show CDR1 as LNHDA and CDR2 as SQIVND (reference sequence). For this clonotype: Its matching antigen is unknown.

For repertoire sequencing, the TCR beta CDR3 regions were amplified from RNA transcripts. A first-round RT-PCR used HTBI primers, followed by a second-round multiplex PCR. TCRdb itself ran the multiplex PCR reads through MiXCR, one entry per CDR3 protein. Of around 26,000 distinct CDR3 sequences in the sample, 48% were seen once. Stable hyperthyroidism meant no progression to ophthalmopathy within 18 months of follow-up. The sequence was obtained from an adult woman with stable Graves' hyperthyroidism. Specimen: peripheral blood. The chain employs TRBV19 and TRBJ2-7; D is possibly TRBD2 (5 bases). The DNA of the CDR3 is TGTGCCAGTAGCTCGGCCCCGGGAAAAGGCGAGCAGTACTTC. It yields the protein CASSSAPGKGEQYF.